One and the same sample provided the 15 T cell receptor beta chains below, sequenced in a study of molecular identifiers for immune sequencing clone quantification. TCRdb re-called the PCR reads with MiXCR, one entry per CDR3 protein. The data hold roughly 320,000 distinct CDR3 sequences, with over 20% observed a single time. The sequenced sample was naive CD8+ T cells from blood, with Jurkat cell RNA spiked in. Subset specified: FACS-sorted CD8+CD4-CCR7+CD45RA+ naive T cells. Receptor source: a human donor in good health. Some libraries in this study had Jurkat cell RNA spiked in.

This clonotype was recorded many times. J is TRBJ2-7 and V is TRBV29-1, with D perhaps matching TRBD2 (5 bases). The germline gives CDR1 SQVTM, CDR2 ANQGSEA. The CDR3 consists of 12 residues. V dropped 4 bases and J dropped 3 bases, with 10 bases sitting between them. The CDR3 spells CSVVVEGYEQYF. The DNA of the CDR3 is TGCAGCGTTGTGGTCGAGGGCTACGAGCAGTACTTC.

Points on this clonotype: A much larger clone is a single base away; this may be a read error. As the CDR3 is not closed by the conserved phenylalanine or tryptophan, this likely results from a read error. CDR3 DNA sequence: TGTGCCAGCAGCCCCACGTCGGGACAGACTACCTACGAGCAGTACTCC. Amino acid sequence: CASSPTSGQTTYEQYS. The V and J genes are TRBV7-9 and TRBJ2-7, with 7 bases lining up with TRBD1. Germline V CDR1 and CDR2: SEHNR, FQNEAQ (reference sequence). This CDR3 region has 16 residues. V was clipped by 5 bases and J by 2 bases; unmatched bases: 12.

The rearrangement joins TRBV4-1 to TRBJ2-7, with 10 bases that match TRBD2. The CDR3 contains 15 residues. Germline V gene sequence: CDR1 MGHRA, CDR2 YSYEKL. The V gene end was trimmed by 3 bases and the J gene end by 4 bases; junction bases not matched to a gene: 6. CDR3 sequence: CASSHSSGGAYEQYF. The CDR3 DNA sequence: TGCGCCAGCAGCCACTCAAGCGGGGGGGCGTACGAGCAGTACTTC.

The V call is TRBV4-1, the J call TRBJ2-7; 9 bases are shared with TRBD2. V lost 0 bases and J lost 4; bases outside the gene matches: 4. The CDR3 spans 15 residues. CDR1 and CDR2 (germline): MGHRA, YSYEKL. The CDR3 coding sequence is TGCGCCAGCAGCCAAGAGGCGACTAGCGGTTACGAGCAGTACTTC. This gives the protein CASSQEATSGYEQYF.

As regards this clonotype: It may be a read error: a sequence one base away is much more abundant. The rearrangement links TRBV6-5 to TRBJ1-1; D not certain. Per germline, CDR1 MNHEY and CDR2 SVGAGI. The CDR3 contains 13 residues. Here the CDR3 DNA reads TGTCCCAGCAGTTCCCCATCGAACACTGAAGCTTTCTTT. This sequence encodes CPSSSPSNTEAFF.

This clonotype was picked up a small number of times. A clone one base away is much larger, so this may be a read error. The chain links TRBV7-9 to TRBJ2-5, with no clear D. The germline V gene has CDR1 SEHNR and CDR2 FQNEAQ (reference sequence). CDR3 length: 14 amino acids. CDR3 in DNA: TGTGCCAGCAGCTTACCCCCGATCGGAGAGACCCGGTACTTC. Protein product: CASSLPPIGETRYF. Combining the CDR3 with reference TRBV7-9 and TRBJ2-5 gives the whole variable domain DTGVSQNPRHKITKRGQNVTFRCDPISEHNRLYWYRQTLGQGPEFLTYFQNEAQLEKSRLLSDRFSAERPKGSFSTLEIQRTEQGDSAMYLCASSLPPIGETRYFGPGTRLLVL.

The sample holds a few counts of this clonotype. The rearrangement uses TRBV19 and TRBJ1-2; D not resolved. Germline CDR1 and CDR2: LNHDA and SQIVND (reference sequence). Trimming left V 6 bases short and J 0 bases short, with 11 bases between. This CDR3 region has 14 residues. The CDR3 DNA follows: TGTGCCAGTAGGACCCTACAATCTAACTATGGCTACACCTTC. It codes for CASRTLQSNYGYTF.

The rearrangement links TRBV27 to TRBJ2-7; 7 bases match TRBD1. CDR1 is MNHEY and CDR2 is SMNVEV in the germline V gene (reference sequence). Trimming cost V 4 bases and J 0 bases; bases outside gene matches: 3. CDR3 size: 14 residues. CDR3 in DNA: TGTGCCAGCAGTTACAGGGGTAGCTCCTACGAGCAGTACTTC. As protein: CASSYRGSSYEQYF.

This clonotype was recorded a few times. The V and J genes are TRBV27 and TRBJ2-3; 8 nucleotides align to TRBD2. Germline V gene sequence: CDR1 MNHEY, CDR2 SMNVEV (reference sequence). J lost 6 bases, V lost 1 base, and 6 bases had no gene match. This CDR3 has 15 residues. The CDR3 DNA is TGTGCCAGCAGTTTATTTAGCGGGGAGGTGGATACGCAGTATTTT. The encoded protein is CASSLFSGEVDTQYF.

In its sample, this clonotype was seen many times. The chain carries TRBV29-1 and TRBJ2-2, with 8 nucleotides matching TRBD1. V lost 6 bases and J lost 6; bases outside the gene matches: 6. CDR1 is SQVTM and CDR2 is ANQGSEA in the germline V gene. The CDR3 spans 13 residues. As DNA, the CDR3 is TGCAGCGTCCGGACAGGGCCATCCGGGGAGCTGTTTTTT. This sequence encodes CSVRTGPSGELFF.

This clonotype was seen a few times. A read error may account for a junction end that differs from germline. This chain joins TRBV5-1 and TRBJ2-5, with 10 bases lining up with TRBD2. CDR1 is SGHRS, CDR2 YFSETQ, per germline. This CDR3 region has 17 residues. CDR3 protein: CASSLGVSSGGQGTQYF. CDR3 coding DNA: TGCGCCAGCAGCTTGGGGGTGTCTAGCGGGGGCCAAGGGACCCAGTACTTC.

This clonotype was counted at least ten times. CDR3 DNA: TGTGCCAGCAGCTTTGTTCGGGGGGCAAACGGGGAGCTGTTTTTT. Its protein product is CASSFVRGANGELFF. The chain carries TRBV7-9 and TRBJ2-2; D might be TRBD2 (7 bases). Trimming removed 3 bases at V and 7 bases at J, with 15 bases between. CDR1 and CDR2 (germline): SEHNR, FQNEAQ (reference sequence). The CDR3 totals 15 residues.

Ten or more counts support this clonotype. This chain connects TRBV5-6 to TRBJ2-7; D gene unclear. CDR3 size: 14 residues. Germline CDR1 is SGHDT and CDR2 is YYEEEE. The V and J ends lost 0 bases and 0 bases respectively, with 7 bases between them. As DNA, the CDR3 is TGTGCCAGCAGCTTGGGCCAGAACTCCTACGAGCAGTACTTC. Translating gives CASSLGQNSYEQYF.

This clonotype was counted once. V usage is TRBV7-9 and J usage is TRBJ2-5, with D perhaps TRBD2 (5 bases). CDR1 and CDR2 (germline): SEHNR, FQNEAQ (reference sequence). The CDR3 spans 13 residues. V lost 2 bases and J 5 bases, leaving 9 bases between the germline ends. Here the CDR3 DNA reads TGTGCCAGCAGCTTACAGGAGGAGGAGACCCAGTACTTC. Encoded protein: CASSLQEEETQYF. Combining the CDR3 with reference TRBV7-9 and TRBJ2-5 gives the whole variable domain DTGVSQNPRHKITKRGQNVTFRCDPISEHNRLYWYRQTLGQGPEFLTYFQNEAQLEKSRLLSDRFSAERPKGSFSTLEIQRTEQGDSAMYLCASSLQEEETQYFGPGTRLLVL.

This clonotype was observed a few times. The junction and the germline gene differ at one end; a read error may be behind it. The V gene is TRBV7-6, the J gene TRBJ2-1, with TRBD2 matching over 14 bases. The CDR3 extends over 20 amino acids. The germline gives CDR1 SGHVS, CDR2 FNYEAQ. The CDR3, as DNA: TGTGCCAGCAGCAGATATGGGACTAGCGGGAGCCCTTCCTCCCACAATGAGCAGTTCTTC. This encodes CASSRYGTSGSPSSHNEQFF.